The sequence of this TCR beta chain was determined in a study of T cell clonality in common variable immunodeficiency. Only in-frame clones appear in the TCRdb table, and some are missing; sequencing was by immunoSEQ multiplex PCR. The sample counts about 17,000 clones, none seen once; the ten largest own about 14%. This clone was counted a few times. Its antigen remains unknown. With the read ending 3 residues before the CDR3 end, the germline J gene is used to fill in that end. Study conclusions and caveats: Reportedly, TCR beta sequences from common variable immunodeficiency showed fewer deletions and N-nucleotide insertions.

This CDR3 is 14 amino acids long. CDR1 and CDR2 from the germline V gene are SEHNR and FQNEAQ (reference sequence). Deletions cut 5 bases from V and 7 bases from J, with 17 bases between. The chain uses TRBV7-9 and TRBJ1-1; D ambiguous. The sequenced sample consisted of peripheral blood mononuclear cells. The TCR originated in a human donor with common variable immunodeficiency. CDR3 DNA (partial): TGTGCCAGCAGCCCCCCCGTAGTGTTTAGTGAA. Amino acids: CASSPPVVFSE. From start to end, the CDR3 is CASSPPVVFSEAFF.